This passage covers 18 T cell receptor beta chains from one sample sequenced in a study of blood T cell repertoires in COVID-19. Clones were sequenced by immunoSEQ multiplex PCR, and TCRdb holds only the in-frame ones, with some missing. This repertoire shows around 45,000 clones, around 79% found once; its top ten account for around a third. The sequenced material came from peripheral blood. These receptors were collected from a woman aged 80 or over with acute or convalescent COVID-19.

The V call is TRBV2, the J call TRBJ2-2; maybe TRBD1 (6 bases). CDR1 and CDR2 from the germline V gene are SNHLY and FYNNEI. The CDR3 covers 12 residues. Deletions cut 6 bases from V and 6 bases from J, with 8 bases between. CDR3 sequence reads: CASRTGSGELFF. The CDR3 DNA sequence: TGTGCCAGCAGGACAGGTTCCGGGGAGCTGTTTTTT.

The chain's CDR3 is CATSRDSGSADTQYF. DNA for the CDR3: TGTGCCACCAGCAGAGATAGCGGGAGCGCAGATACGCAGTATTTT. The rearrangement joins TRBV15 to TRBJ2-3; 9 nucleotides match TRBD2. CDR1 is LNHNV, CDR2 YYDKDF, per germline (reference sequence). This CDR3 is built from 15 residues. V lost 0 bases to trimming and J lost 4 bases; unmatched junction nucleotides: 2.

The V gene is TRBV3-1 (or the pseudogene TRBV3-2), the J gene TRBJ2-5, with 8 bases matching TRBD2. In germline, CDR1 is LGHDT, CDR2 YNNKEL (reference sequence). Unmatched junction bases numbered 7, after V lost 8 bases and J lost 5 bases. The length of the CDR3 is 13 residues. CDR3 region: CASVDPGGETQYF. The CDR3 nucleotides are TGTGCCAGCGTGGACCCGGGGGGGGAGACCCAGTACTTC.

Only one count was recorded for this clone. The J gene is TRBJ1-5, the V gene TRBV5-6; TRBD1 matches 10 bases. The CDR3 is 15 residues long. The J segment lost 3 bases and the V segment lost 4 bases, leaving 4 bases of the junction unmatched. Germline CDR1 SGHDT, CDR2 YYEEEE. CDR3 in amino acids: CASSPGTGDNQPQHF. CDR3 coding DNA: TGTGCCAGCAGCCCGGGGACAGGGGACAATCAGCCCCAGCATTTT.

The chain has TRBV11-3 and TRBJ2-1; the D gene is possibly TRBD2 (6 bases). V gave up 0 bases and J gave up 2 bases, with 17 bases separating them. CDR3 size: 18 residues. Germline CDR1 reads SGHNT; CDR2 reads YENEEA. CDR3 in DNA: TGTGCCAGCAGCTTAGATCGGTTTGGACTACCAACCTACAATGAGCAGTTCTTC. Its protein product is CASSLDRFGLPTYNEQFF. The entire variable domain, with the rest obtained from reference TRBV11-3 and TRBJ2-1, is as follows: EAGVVQSPRYKIIEKKQPVAFWCNPISGHNTLYWYLQNLGQGPELLIRYENEEAVDDSQLPKDRFSAERLKGVDSTLKIQPAELGDSAVYLCASSLDRFGLPTYNEQFFGPGTRLTVL.

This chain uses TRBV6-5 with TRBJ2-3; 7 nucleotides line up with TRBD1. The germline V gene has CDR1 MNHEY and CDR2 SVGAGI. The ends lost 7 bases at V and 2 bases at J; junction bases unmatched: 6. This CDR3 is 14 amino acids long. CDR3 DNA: TGTGCCAGCAATCGGGACAGCAACACAGATACGCAGTATTTT. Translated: CASNRDSNTDTQYF.

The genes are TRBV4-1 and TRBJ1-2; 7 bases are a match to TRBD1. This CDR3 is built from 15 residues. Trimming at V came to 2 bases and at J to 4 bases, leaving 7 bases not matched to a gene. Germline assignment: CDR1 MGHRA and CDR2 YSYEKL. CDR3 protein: CASSQPGGRAYGYTF. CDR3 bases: TGCGCCAGCAGCCAACCAGGGGGTCGGGCCTATGGCTACACCTTC.

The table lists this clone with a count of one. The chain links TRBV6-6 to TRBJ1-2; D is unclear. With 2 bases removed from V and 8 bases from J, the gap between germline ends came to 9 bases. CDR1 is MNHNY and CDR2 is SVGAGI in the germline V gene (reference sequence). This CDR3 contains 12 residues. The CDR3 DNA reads TGTGCCAGCAGTTACAACGTCGAGGGCTACACCTTC. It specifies CASSYNVEGYTF.

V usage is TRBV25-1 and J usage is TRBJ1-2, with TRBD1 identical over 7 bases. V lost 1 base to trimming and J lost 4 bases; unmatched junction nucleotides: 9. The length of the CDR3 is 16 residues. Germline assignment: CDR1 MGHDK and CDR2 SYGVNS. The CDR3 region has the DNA TGTGCCAGCAGTGAATCTGGGACAGCGGAGTTCTATGGCTACACCTTC. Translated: CASSESGTAEFYGYTF.

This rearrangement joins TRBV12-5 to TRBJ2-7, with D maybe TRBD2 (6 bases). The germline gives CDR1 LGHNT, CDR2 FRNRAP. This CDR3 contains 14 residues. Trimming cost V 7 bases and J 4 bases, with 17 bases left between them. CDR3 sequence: CASASEGNFYEQYF. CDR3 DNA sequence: TGTGCTAGTGCGTCGGAGGGAAATTTTTACGAGCAGTACTTC.

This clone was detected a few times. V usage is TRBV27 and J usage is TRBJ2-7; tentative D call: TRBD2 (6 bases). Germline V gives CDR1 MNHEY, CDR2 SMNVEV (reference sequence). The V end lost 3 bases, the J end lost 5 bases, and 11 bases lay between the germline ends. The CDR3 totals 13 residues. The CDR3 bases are TGTGCCAGCAGTTTCAGCGGCGGGAACGAGCAGTACTTC. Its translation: CASSFSGGNEQYF.

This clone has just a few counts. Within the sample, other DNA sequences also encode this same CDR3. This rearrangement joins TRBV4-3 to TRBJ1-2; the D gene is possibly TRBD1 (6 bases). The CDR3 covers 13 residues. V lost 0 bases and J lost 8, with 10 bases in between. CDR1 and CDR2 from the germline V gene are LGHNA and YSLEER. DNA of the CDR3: TGCGCCAGCAGCCAAGAGGGGGCGCTGGGCTACACCTTC. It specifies CASSQEGALGYTF.

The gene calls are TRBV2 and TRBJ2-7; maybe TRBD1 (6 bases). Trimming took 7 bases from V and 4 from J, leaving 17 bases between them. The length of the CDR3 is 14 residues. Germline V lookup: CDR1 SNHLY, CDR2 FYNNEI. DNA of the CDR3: TGTGCCAGCATCTTTGGGGACACGGGATACGAGCAGTACTTC. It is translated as CASIFGDTGYEQYF.

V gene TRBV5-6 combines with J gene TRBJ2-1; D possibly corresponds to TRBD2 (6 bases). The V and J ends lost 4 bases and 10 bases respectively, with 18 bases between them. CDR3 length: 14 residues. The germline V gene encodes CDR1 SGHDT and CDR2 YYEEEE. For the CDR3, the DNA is TGTGCCAGCAGCGTCGGGACTGGTCGGGGGGAGCAGTTCTTC. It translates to CASSVGTGRGEQFF.

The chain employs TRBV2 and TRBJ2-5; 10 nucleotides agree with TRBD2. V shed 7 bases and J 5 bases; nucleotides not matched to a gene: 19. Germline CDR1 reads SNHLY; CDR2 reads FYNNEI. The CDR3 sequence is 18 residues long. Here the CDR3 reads CASKINAAGGPRGETQYF. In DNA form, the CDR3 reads TGTGCCAGCAAAATTAATGCAGCGGGAGGGCCGCGGGGTGAGACCCAGTACTTC.

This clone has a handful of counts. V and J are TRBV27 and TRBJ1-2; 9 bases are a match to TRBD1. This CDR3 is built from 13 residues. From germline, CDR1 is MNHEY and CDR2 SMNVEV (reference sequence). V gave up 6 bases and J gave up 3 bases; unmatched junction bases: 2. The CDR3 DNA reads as TGTGCCAGCAGGCGGGACAGGGACTATGGCTACACCTTC. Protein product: CASRRDRDYGYTF.

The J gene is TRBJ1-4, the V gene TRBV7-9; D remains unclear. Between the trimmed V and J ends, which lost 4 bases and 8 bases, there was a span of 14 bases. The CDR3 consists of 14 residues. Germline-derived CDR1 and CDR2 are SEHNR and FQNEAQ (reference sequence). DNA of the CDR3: TGTGCCAGCAGCTCTCAACACAGTCAAGAAAAACTGTTTTTT. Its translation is CASSSQHSQEKLFF. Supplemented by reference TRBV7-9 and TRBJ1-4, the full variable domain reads DTGVSQNPRHKITKRGQNVTFRCDPISEHNRLYWYRQTLGQGPEFLTYFQNEAQLEKSRLLSDRFSAERPKGSFSTLEIQRTEQGDSAMYLCASSSQHSQEKLFFGSGTQLSVL.

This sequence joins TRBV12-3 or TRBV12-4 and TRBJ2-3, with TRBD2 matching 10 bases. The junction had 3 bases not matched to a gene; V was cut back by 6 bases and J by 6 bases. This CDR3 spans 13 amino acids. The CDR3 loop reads CASRLAGRDTQYF. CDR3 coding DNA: TGTGCCAGCAGACTAGCGGGACGCGATACGCAGTATTTT.